Each of the 31 T cell receptor beta chains below was sequenced from the same sample in a study of blood T cell repertoires in COVID-19. Libraries were prepared by immunoSEQ multiplex PCR; TCRdb keeps only in-frame clonotypes and omits some of them. Of about 270,000 clones in the sample, 85% to 90% are singletons; the top ten hold approximately 4%. The sample taken for sequencing was PBMCs or T cells enriched from blood (not recorded which). These receptors all stem from a woman younger than 45 with acute COVID-19.

This sequence joins TRBV28 and TRBJ1-1; 7 bases align to TRBD1. The CDR3 has 15 amino acids. The germline gives CDR1 MDHEN, CDR2 SYDVKM. V gave up 4 bases and J gave up 7 bases; unmatched junction bases: 12. The DNA of the CDR3 is TGTGCCAGCAGTTCTTCCGCAGGGGGTCAAGGTGAAGCTTTCTTT. The encoded protein is CASSSSAGGQGEAFF.

V and J are TRBV3-1 (or the pseudogene TRBV3-2) and TRBJ2-7, with 8 bases matching TRBD2. Per the germline V gene, CDR1 is LGHDT and CDR2 is YNNKEL (reference sequence). V trimming: 7 bases; J trimming: 4 bases; junction bases outside the gene matches: 15. This CDR3 has 16 residues. The CDR3 sequence: CASTDQVGAGVYEQYF. The CDR3 nucleotides are TGTGCCAGCACTGATCAGGTAGGAGCGGGAGTTTACGAGCAGTACTTC.

This chain joins TRBV14 and TRBJ2-1; the D is unclear. The V and J ends lost 1 base and 7 bases respectively, with 11 bases between them. CDR1 and CDR2 (germline): SGHDN, FVKESK. The CDR3 is made up of 14 amino acids. The CDR3 DNA reads TGTGCCAGCAGCCAAGCAGGCCCTTGGAATGAGCAGTTCTTC. As protein: CASSQAGPWNEQFF.

This clone has a single count. CDR3 loop: CASSLGPSITNEKLFF. CDR3 sequence (DNA): TGCGCCAGCAGCTTGGGCCCGAGTATCACTAATGAAAAACTGTTTTTT. The chain employs TRBV5-1 and TRBJ1-4; D gene unclear. CDR3 length: 16 residues. V was shortened by 0 bases and J by 2 bases, with 11 bases between the two germline ends. Germline V gives CDR1 SGHRS, CDR2 YFSETQ.

CDR3 coding DNA: TGCGCCAGCAGCTTAGCGGGCCCAAGCACAGATACGCAGTATTTT. Translating it yields CASSLAGPSTDTQYF. V is TRBV5-1 and J is TRBJ2-3, with D possibly being TRBD2 (6 bases). The CDR3 is 15 amino acids. V was clipped by 2 bases and J by 0 bases, with 10 bases between them. Germline CDR1 is SGHRS and CDR2 is YFSETQ.

V and J are TRBV7-3 and TRBJ2-1, with D possibly being TRBD2 (5 bases). The ends were cut back, 5 bases at V and 1 base at J, with 12 bases in the middle. The CDR3 runs to 15 residues. From germline, CDR1 is SGHTA and CDR2 FQGTGA. CDR3 residues: CASSPVGSSYNEQFF. DNA for the CDR3: TGTGCCAGCAGCCCAGTTGGGAGTTCCTACAATGAGCAGTTCTTC.

CDR3: CASSLAVARLPDTQYF. In DNA form, the CDR3 reads TGTGCCAGCAGCTTGGCCGTTGCTAGATTACCAGATACGCAGTATTTT. The genes are TRBV5-6 and TRBJ2-3; D is undetermined. Germline CDR1 and CDR2: SGHDT and YYEEEE. This CDR3 has 16 amino acids. The V gene lost 0 bases and the J gene lost 4 bases, with 15 bases spanning the gap.

The chain couples TRBV5-1 to TRBJ2-1; possibly TRBD1 for D (6 bases). The CDR3 sequence is 16 residues long. CDR1 is SGHRS and CDR2 is YFSETQ in the germline V gene. V was trimmed by 1 base and J by 3 bases, leaving 14 bases between them. CDR3: CASSLPQWTVYNEQFF. DNA of the CDR3: TGCGCCAGCAGCTTGCCTCAATGGACAGTCTACAATGAGCAGTTCTTC.

The chain uses TRBV2 and TRBJ2-3, with a possible D match to TRBD2 (6 bases). The CDR3 is 16 residues long. Germline CDR1 is SNHLY and CDR2 is FYNNEI. Trimming took off 6 bases at V and 6 bases at J, with 22 bases between the two ends. CDR3 in amino acids: CASSLKEGGWDDTQYF. CDR3 coding DNA: TGTGCCAGCAGCCTAAAAGAGGGAGGCTGGGATGATACGCAGTATTTT.

The chain links TRBV23-1 to TRBJ2-5; TRBD2 matches 7 bases. TRBV23-1 is classed as an ORF, of uncertain function. The V and J ends lost 0 bases and 0 bases, in that order; junction bases with no gene match: 10. CDR3 size: 18 residues. The CDR3 region is CASSQSVSRRGNQETQYF. CDR3 in DNA: TGCGCCAGCAGTCAATCGGTCTCGCGGCGGGGGAACCAAGAGACCCAGTACTTC.

The rearrangement joins TRBV27 to TRBJ2-1; a possible D gene is TRBD1 (6 bases). Trimming took 3 bases from V and 7 from J, leaving 7 bases between them. This CDR3 comprises 12 residues. Germline V gene data show CDR1 as MNHEY and CDR2 as SMNVEV (reference sequence). In DNA form, the CDR3 reads TGTGCCAGCAGTTTGGGGGCGAATGAGCAGTTCTTC. Translation: CASSLGANEQFF.

The chain employs TRBV28 and TRBJ1-2, with a weak D call TRBD1 (6 bases). CDR3 length equals 12 residues. Germline V gene data show CDR1 as MDHEN and CDR2 as SYDVKM. V lost 5 bases, J lost 13 bases, and 17 bases lay in between. CDR3 coding DNA: TGTGCCAGCAGTCCCCCAGGGGTGGGAAGCACCTTC. Translating gives CASSPPGVGSTF.

This clone was seen only a few times. The rearrangement uses TRBV5-1 and TRBJ2-7; 10 nucleotides match TRBD1. V was clipped by 0 bases and J by 5 bases; unmatched bases: 5. The CDR3 consists of 15 residues. Germline values: CDR1 SGHRS, CDR2 YFSETQ. Here the CDR3 reads CASSLGGQGINEQYF. CDR3 DNA: TGCGCCAGCAGCTTGGGGGGACAGGGGATCAACGAGCAGTACTTC.

J is TRBJ1-2 and V is TRBV3-1 (or the pseudogene TRBV3-2), with TRBD1 matching 8 bases. V lost 0 bases to trimming and J lost 4 bases; unmatched junction nucleotides: 7. In germline, CDR1 is LGHDT, CDR2 YNNKEL (reference sequence). The CDR3 length is 16 residues. CDR3 region: CASSQDQAGGSYGYTF. CDR3 nucleotides: TGTGCCAGCAGCCAAGATCAGGCAGGGGGCTCCTATGGCTACACCTTC.

The V call is TRBV2, the J call TRBJ2-1, with a tentative D call TRBD2 (5 bases). V lost 7 bases, J lost 8 bases, and 18 bases lay in between. Germline V gene sequence: CDR1 SNHLY, CDR2 FYNNEI. The CDR3 spans 14 residues. The CDR3 DNA is TGTGCCAGCAATCTAGCAGGTTTCGTCGATGAGCAGTTCTTC. Its protein is CASNLAGFVDEQFF.

This clone was detected a few times. CDR3 DNA sequence: TGTGCCACCAGCAGGGGCGTGGGGGCCACTGAAGCTTTCTTT. It codes for CATSRGVGATEAFF. The V and J genes are TRBV24-1 and TRBJ1-1; tentatively, D is TRBD1 (6 bases). The CDR3 extends over 14 amino acids. CDR1 KGHDR and CDR2 SFDVKD come from the germline V gene. Trimming removed 7 bases at V and 4 bases at J, with 15 bases between.

The V gene is TRBV6-2 or TRBV6-3, the J gene TRBJ2-7, with TRBD2 as a possible D gene (6 bases). V was clipped by 6 bases and J by 3 bases, with 15 bases between them. Germline loops: CDR1 MNHEY, CDR2 SVGEGT. The CDR3 sequence is 14 residues long. The CDR3 coding sequence is TGTGCCAGCAGCCCACCCTTGGGAGGCTACGAGCAGTACTTC. Translating it yields CASSPPLGGYEQYF.

V and J are TRBV28 and TRBJ2-1; TRBD2 is a possible D gene (5 bases). Trimming cost V 7 bases and J 8 bases, with 18 bases left between them. This CDR3 has 14 residues. The germline V gene has CDR1 MDHEN and CDR2 SYDVKM. The CDR3 loop is CASKAPFGIDEQFF. DNA for the CDR3: TGTGCCAGCAAAGCCCCCTTCGGGATCGATGAGCAGTTCTTC.

V gene TRBV3-1 (or the pseudogene TRBV3-2) combines with J gene TRBJ2-1; 11 bases agree with TRBD2. The CDR3 length is 15 residues. V lost 3 bases to trimming and J lost 8 bases; unmatched junction nucleotides: 6. Per the germline V gene, CDR1 is LGHDT and CDR2 is YNNKEL (reference sequence). The CDR3 region has the DNA TGTGCCAGCAGCCAGGGGACTAGCGGTCAGGATGAGCAGTTCTTC. Encoded protein: CASSQGTSGQDEQFF.

This clone occurred once. The V and J genes are TRBV24-1 and TRBJ1-2; TRBD1 is a possible D gene (6 bases). Trimming removed 4 bases at V and 8 bases at J, with 13 bases between. From germline, CDR1 is KGHDR and CDR2 SFDVKD. This CDR3 is 13 amino acids long. The CDR3 region is CATSDYSTGGYTF. CDR3 DNA: TGTGCCACCAGTGACTACTCGACAGGAGGCTACACCTTC.

The CDR3 loop reads CASSQSPAGEQFF. CDR3 DNA sequence: TGCGCCAGCAGCCAATCCCCGGCGGGAGAGCAGTTCTTC. The chain is built from TRBV4-1 and TRBJ2-1, with D possibly being TRBD2 (6 bases). Germline loops: CDR1 MGHRA, CDR2 YSYEKL. Trimming took 2 bases from V and 10 from J, leaving 12 bases between them. CDR3 length: 13 residues.

This chain connects TRBV19 to TRBJ2-7, with D perhaps TRBD2 (5 bases). This CDR3 has 14 amino acids. The V and J ends lost 3 bases and 4 bases respectively, with 13 bases between them. Per germline, CDR1 LNHDA and CDR2 SQIVND (reference sequence). Written as DNA, the CDR3 is TGTGCCAGTAGTATGGGTGAGGGTCCATACGAGCAGTACTTC. Its translation is CASSMGEGPYEQYF.

The chain carries TRBV27 and TRBJ2-3, with D possibly matching TRBD1 (6 bases). With 8 bases removed from V and 1 base from J, the gap between germline ends came to 19 bases. CDR3 length equals 16 residues. In germline, CDR1 is MNHEY, CDR2 SMNVEV (reference sequence). The CDR3 bases are TGTGCCAGCGCCTACCTCAGGGGTTGGGGCACAGATACGCAGTATTTT. It specifies CASAYLRGWGTDTQYF.

This chain links TRBV11-2 with TRBJ2-7, with TRBD2 matching over 8 bases. J lost 4 bases, V lost 5 bases, and 7 bases had no gene match. CDR1 is SGHAT and CDR2 is FQNNGV in the germline V gene. This CDR3 contains 14 residues. CDR3 loop: CASSRRTSSYEQYF. CDR3 bases: TGTGCCAGCAGCCGACGGACTAGCAGTTACGAGCAGTACTTC.

The chain employs TRBV28 and TRBJ2-2, with TRBD2 identical over 10 bases. The CDR3 length is 17 residues. Germline-derived CDR1 and CDR2 are MDHEN and SYDVKM. V lost 5 bases to trimming and J lost 3 bases; unmatched junction nucleotides: 9. For the CDR3, the DNA is TGTGCCAGCAGTCCCACCCGACTAGCGGGTTACACCGGGGAGCTGTTTTTT. Its protein is CASSPTRLAGYTGELFF.

In the case of this clone: Other nucleotide sequences in the sample specify the same CDR3. The J gene is TRBJ1-6, the V gene TRBV27; D not resolved. The CDR3 length is 17 residues. Germline values: CDR1 MNHEY, CDR2 SMNVEV (reference sequence). V shed 0 bases and J shed 0 bases, with 9 bases lying between them. The CDR3 sequence is CASSLSRGSSYNSPLHF. CDR3 DNA: TGTGCCAGCAGTTTATCTCGGGGAAGCTCCTATAATTCACCCCTCCACTTT.

The CDR3 spells CASSLAVEGTDTQYF. In nucleotides, the CDR3 is TGTGCCAGCAGCTTAGCGGTCGAGGGCACAGATACGCAGTATTTT. The chain joins TRBV11-1 to TRBJ2-3; no definite D call. The CDR3 length is 15 residues. Germline CDR1 SGHAT, CDR2 FQDESV (reference sequence). Trimming stripped 0 bases from V and 1 base from J, with 8 bases between.

This clone was seen once. The chain is built from TRBV25-1 and TRBJ1-4; D not certain. In germline, CDR1 is MGHDK, CDR2 SYGVNS. V gave up 5 bases and J gave up 0 bases, with 7 bases separating them. The CDR3 runs 14 residues. The CDR3 is CASSIDPTNEKLFF. The CDR3 coding sequence is TGTGCCAGCAGTATAGATCCAACTAATGAAAAACTGTTTTTT.

V is TRBV3-1 (or the pseudogene TRBV3-2) and J is TRBJ2-3; 9 bases match TRBD2. V lost 0 bases to trimming and J lost 2 bases; unmatched junction nucleotides: 12. Germline-derived CDR1 and CDR2 are LGHDT and YNNKEL (reference sequence). The CDR3 length is 19 residues. The CDR3 loop is CASSQDVAGVVVLTDTQYF. DNA of the CDR3: TGTGCCAGCAGCCAAGATGTAGCGGGAGTGGTCGTCCTCACAGATACGCAGTATTTT.

The table lists this clone with a few counts. The chain has TRBV6-5 and TRBJ2-7; no clear D gene. Germline-derived CDR1 and CDR2 are MNHEY and SVGAGI. Deletions cut 0 bases from V and 3 bases from J, with 9 bases between. CDR3 size: 14 residues. CDR3 amino acids: CASSYSAPDYEQYF. The CDR3 nucleotides are TGTGCCAGCAGTTACTCAGCGCCGGACTACGAGCAGTACTTC.

The chain has TRBV2 and TRBJ2-3, with 7 bases identical to TRBD2. Germline V gene lookup returns CDR1 SNHLY and CDR2 FYNNEI. The trim removed 4 bases at V and 4 bases at J, leaving 8 bases unmatched. This CDR3 comprises 15 residues. The CDR3 DNA reads as TGTGCCAGCAGTGGAGGAGCGGGATTGGCAGATACGCAGTATTTT. It codes for CASSGGAGLADTQYF.